This T cell receptor (beta chain) was identified during a study of control samples from healthy donors and cancer patients. The assay was immunoSEQ multiplex PCR, and TCRdb's table has in-frame clones only and misses some. Of some 100,000 clones listed, about 89% are singletons. The trim removed 10 bases at V and 7 bases at J, leaving 15 bases unmatched. CDR3 size: 15 residues. CDR1 and CDR2 from the germline V gene are SNHLY and FYNNEI. The TCR originated in a woman in her forties or fifties in good health. The rearrangement links TRBV2 to TRBJ2-1; 8 bases align to TRBD2. The sequenced material came from blood. CDR3 coding DNA: TGTGCCACCGGGTGGGGGCGGGAGGTCAGGAATGAGCAGTTCTTC. Amino acids: CATGWGREVRNEQFF. Based on the CDR3 plus reference TRBV2 and TRBJ2-1, the full variable domain is EPEVTQTPSHQVTQMGQEVILRCVPISNHLYFYWYRQILGQKVEFLVSFYNNEISEKSEIFDDQFSVERPDGSNFTLKIRSTKLEDSAMYFCATGWGREVRNEQFFGPGTRLTVL.